The entry below describes one T cell receptor beta chain. This record belongs to a study of blood T cell repertoires in COVID-19. As for the study in general: Researchers got acute and convalescent COVID-19 samples from the United States, Italy and Spain. Nucleic acid was either cDNA or gDNA, and it came from T cells, B-cell-depleted T cells, or PBMCs.

A Seattle source enrolled patients during active infection and followed them longitudinally. Under the authors' procedure: The assay estimated nucleated cells by amplifying reference gene primers. The protocol was immunoSEQ multiplex PCR, while the TCRdb copy is restricted to in-frame clones and leaves out a portion. From that table come the V and J calls and clone size; the DNA was used to work out D and trimming. This table holds about 240,000 clones, roughly four fifths found once. This CDR3 comprises 15 residues. The junction had 12 bases not matched to a gene; V was cut back by 6 bases and J by 7 bases. The germline gives CDR1 LNHDA, CDR2 SQIVND (reference sequence).

J is TRBJ1-5 and V is TRBV19; 7 nucleotides line up with TRBD1. Sequences were obtained from peripheral blood. This sequence originates from a woman older than 75 with COVID-19, enrolled during active disease. CDR3 DNA: TGTGCCAGTAGACCGGGACAGACACCCAACCAGCCCCAGCATTTT. Encoded protein: CASRPGQTPNQPQHF.